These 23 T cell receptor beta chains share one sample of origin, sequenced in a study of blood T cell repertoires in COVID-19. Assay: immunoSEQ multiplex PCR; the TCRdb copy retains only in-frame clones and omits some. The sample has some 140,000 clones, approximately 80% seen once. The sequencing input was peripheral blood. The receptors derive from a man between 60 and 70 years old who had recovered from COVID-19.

The CDR3 region is CASGGRTSGNQETQYF. The CDR3 nucleotides read TGTGCCAGCGGGGGTCGGACTAGCGGGAACCAAGAGACCCAGTACTTC. The chain joins TRBV9 to TRBJ2-5, with 12 nucleotides matching TRBD2. Trimming removed 7 bases from V and 0 bases from J; junction bases left unmatched: 7. CDR3 length: 16 residues. CDR1 is SGDLS and CDR2 is YYNGEE in the germline V gene.

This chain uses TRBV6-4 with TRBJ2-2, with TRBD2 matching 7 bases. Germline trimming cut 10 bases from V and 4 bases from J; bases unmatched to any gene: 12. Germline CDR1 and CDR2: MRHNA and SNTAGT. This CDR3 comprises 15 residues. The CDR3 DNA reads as TGTGCCACCCAAAAGAACCCGGGGGGCACCGGGGAGCTGTTTTTT. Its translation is CATQKNPGGTGELFF.

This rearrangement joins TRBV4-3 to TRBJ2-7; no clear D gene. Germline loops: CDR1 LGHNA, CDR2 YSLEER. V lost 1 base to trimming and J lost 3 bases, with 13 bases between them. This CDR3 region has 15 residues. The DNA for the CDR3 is TGCGCCAGCAGCCAAGCTTGGGTTCCTAGCTACGAGCAGTACTTC. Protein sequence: CASSQAWVPSYEQYF.

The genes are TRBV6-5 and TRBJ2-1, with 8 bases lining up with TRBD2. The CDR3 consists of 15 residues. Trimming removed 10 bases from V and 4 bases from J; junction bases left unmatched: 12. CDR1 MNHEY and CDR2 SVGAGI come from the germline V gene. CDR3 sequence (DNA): TGTGCCACTACGGGAGGGGCGGGGGCATACAATGAGCAGTTCTTC. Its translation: CATTGGAGAYNEQFF.

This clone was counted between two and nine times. This CDR3 is CATSDPGGKRETQYF. CDR3 bases: TGTGCCACCAGTGATCCAGGGGGGAAACGGGAGACCCAGTACTTC. This chain uses TRBV24-1 with TRBJ2-5; TRBD1 might be the D (7 bases). Germline loops: CDR1 KGHDR, CDR2 SFDVKD. This CDR3 comprises 15 residues. V gave up 3 bases and J gave up 5 bases, with 15 bases separating them.

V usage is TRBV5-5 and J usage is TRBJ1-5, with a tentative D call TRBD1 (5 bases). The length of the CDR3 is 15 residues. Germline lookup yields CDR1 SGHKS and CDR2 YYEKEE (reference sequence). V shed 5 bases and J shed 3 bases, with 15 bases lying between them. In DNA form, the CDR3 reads TGTGCCAGCAGTTCAACGGTCAGGGCCAATCAGCCCCAGCATTTT. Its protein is CASSSTVRANQPQHF.

CDR3 sequence: CASSFDRGSLREKLFF. In DNA, the CDR3 is TGTGCCAGCAGTTTCGACAGGGGTAGCCTTCGGGAAAAACTGTTTTTT. This rearrangement joins TRBV28 to TRBJ1-4, with TRBD1 matching 8 bases. V was pared by 3 bases and J by 8 bases, with 11 bases of the junction left unmatched. The CDR3 sequence is 16 residues long. The germline gives CDR1 MDHEN, CDR2 SYDVKM.

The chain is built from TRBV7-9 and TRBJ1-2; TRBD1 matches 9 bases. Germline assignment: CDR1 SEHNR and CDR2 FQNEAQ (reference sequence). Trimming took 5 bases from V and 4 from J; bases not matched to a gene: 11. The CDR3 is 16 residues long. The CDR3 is CASSGTGTGLVYGYTF. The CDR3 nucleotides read TGTGCCAGCAGCGGAACCGGGACAGGGCTTGTCTATGGCTACACCTTC.

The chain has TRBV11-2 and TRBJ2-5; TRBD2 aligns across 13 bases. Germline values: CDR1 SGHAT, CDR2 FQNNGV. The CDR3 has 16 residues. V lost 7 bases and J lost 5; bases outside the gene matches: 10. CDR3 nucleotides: TGTGCCAGCACCCCGGAACTAGCGGGGGGGCGGGAGACCCAGTACTTC. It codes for CASTPELAGGRETQYF.

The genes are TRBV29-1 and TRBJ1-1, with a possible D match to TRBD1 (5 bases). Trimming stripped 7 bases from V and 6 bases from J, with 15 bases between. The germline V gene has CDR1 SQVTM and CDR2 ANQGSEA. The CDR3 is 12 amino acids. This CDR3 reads CSGGQQAAEAFF. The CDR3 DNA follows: TGCAGCGGGGGCCAACAGGCGGCTGAAGCTTTCTTT.

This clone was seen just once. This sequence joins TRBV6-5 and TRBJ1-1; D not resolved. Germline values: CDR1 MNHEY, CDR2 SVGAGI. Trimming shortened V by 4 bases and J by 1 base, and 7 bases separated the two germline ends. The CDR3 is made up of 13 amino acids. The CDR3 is CASSFDKNTEAFF. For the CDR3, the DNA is TGTGCCAGCAGTTTCGACAAGAACACTGAAGCTTTCTTT.

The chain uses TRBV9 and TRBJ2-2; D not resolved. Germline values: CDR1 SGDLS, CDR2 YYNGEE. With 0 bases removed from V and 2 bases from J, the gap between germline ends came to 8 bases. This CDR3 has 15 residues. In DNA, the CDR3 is TGTGCCAGCAGCGTAGGAAAGAGTAACACCGGGGAGCTGTTTTTT. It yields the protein CASSVGKSNTGELFF.

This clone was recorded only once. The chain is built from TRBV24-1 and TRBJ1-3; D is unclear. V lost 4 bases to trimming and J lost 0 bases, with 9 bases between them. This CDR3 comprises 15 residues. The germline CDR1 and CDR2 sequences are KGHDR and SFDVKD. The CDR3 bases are TGTGCCACCAGTGACCCGGGTAACTCTGGAAACACCATATATTTT. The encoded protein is CATSDPGNSGNTIYF.

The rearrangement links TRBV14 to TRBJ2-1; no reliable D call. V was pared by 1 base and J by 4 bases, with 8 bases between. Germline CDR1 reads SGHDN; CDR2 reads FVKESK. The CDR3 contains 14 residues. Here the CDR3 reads CASSQGYSYNEQFF. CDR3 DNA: TGTGCCAGCAGCCAAGGGTACAGTTACAATGAGCAGTTCTTC.

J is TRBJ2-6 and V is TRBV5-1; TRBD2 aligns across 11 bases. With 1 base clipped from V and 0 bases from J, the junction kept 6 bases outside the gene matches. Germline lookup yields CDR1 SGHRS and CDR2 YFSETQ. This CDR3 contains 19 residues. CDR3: CASSLRGTSGLSGANVLTF. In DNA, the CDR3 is TGCGCCAGCAGCTTGAGAGGGACTAGCGGCCTCTCTGGGGCCAACGTCCTGACTTTC.

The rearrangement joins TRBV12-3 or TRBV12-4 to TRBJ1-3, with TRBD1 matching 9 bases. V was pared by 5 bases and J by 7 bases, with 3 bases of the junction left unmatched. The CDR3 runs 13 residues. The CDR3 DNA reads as TGTGCCAGCAGTGGGACAGGGAGTAACACCATATATTTT. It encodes CASSGTGSNTIYF.

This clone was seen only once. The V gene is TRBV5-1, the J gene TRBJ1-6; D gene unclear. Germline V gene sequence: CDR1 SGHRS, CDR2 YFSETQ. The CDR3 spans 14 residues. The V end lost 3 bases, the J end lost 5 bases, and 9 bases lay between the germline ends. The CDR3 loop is CASSWNGNNSPLHF. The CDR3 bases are TGCGCCAGCAGCTGGAACGGGAATAATTCACCCCTCCACTTT.

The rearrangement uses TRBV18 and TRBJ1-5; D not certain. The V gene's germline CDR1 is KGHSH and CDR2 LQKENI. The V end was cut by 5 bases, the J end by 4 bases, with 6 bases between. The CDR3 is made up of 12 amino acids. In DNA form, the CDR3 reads TGTGCCAGCTCAACGGTGAATCAGCCCCAGCATTTT. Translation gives CASSTVNQPQHF.

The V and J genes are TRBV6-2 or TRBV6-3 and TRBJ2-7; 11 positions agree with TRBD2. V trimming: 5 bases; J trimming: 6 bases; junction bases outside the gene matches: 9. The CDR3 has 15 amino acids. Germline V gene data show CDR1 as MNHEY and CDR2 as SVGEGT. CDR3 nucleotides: TGTGCCAGCAGTCCCCCGCCCCTAGCGGGGGGCGAGCAGTACTTC. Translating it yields CASSPPPLAGGEQYF.

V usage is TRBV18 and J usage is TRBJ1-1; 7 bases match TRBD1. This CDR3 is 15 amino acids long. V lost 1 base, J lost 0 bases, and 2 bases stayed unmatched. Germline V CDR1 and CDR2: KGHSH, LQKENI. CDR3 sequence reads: CASSPRGQLNTEAFF. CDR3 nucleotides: TGTGCCAGCTCACCACGGGGACAGTTGAACACTGAAGCTTTCTTT.

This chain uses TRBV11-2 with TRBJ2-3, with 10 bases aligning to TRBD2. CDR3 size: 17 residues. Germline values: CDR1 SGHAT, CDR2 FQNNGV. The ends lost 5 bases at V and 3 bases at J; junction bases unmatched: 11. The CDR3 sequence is CASSPTILAGLTDTQYF. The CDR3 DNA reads TGTGCCAGCAGCCCCACTATACTAGCGGGATTGACAGATACGCAGTATTTT.

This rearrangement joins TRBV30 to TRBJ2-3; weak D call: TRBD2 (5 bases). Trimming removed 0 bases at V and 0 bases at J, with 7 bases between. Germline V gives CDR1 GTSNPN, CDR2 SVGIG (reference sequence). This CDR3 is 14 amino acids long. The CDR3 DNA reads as TGTGCCTGGAGTGTAGGCGGGAGCACAGATACGCAGTATTTT. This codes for CAWSVGGSTDTQYF.

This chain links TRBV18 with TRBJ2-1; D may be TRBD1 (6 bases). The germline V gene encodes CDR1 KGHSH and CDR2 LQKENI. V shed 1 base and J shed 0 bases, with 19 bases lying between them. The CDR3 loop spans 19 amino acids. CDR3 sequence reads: CASSPRGGGSTSSYNEQFF. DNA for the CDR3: TGTGCCAGCTCACCACGAGGGGGTGGGTCTACCAGCTCCTACAATGAGCAGTTCTTC.